This TCR beta chain comes out of a study of human T cells and chemical hapten exposure. As for time point: patch test 3, about 24 weeks after DPC sensitization. Treatment defined: therapeutic diphenylcyclopropenone sensitization with weekly scalp DPC. The V end lost 1 base, the J end lost 8 bases, and 14 bases lay between the germline ends. The germline CDR1 and CDR2 sequences are LGHDT and YNNKEL (reference sequence). There are 15 residues in the CDR3. Library preparation tagged each individual cDNA molecule with a unique molecular identifier. Via MiXCR, TCRdb re-called the RACE reads, giving one row per CDR3 protein. Of around 85,000 distinct CDR3 sequences in the sample, 10% to 15% were seen once. This clonotype was detected many times.

The source is a woman in her forties or fifties with alopecia areata. Some clones in this sample may be carry-over from other donors' samples. The J gene is TRBJ1-4, the V gene TRBV3-1, with a weak D call TRBD1 (6 bases). The source material was whole blood, sampled in connection with sensitization to the hapten diphenylcyclopropenone (DPC). The CDR3 nucleotides read TGTGCCAGCAGCCAAGGCCCGGGACATTCCGAAAAACTGTTTTTT. It encodes CASSQGPGHSEKLFF.